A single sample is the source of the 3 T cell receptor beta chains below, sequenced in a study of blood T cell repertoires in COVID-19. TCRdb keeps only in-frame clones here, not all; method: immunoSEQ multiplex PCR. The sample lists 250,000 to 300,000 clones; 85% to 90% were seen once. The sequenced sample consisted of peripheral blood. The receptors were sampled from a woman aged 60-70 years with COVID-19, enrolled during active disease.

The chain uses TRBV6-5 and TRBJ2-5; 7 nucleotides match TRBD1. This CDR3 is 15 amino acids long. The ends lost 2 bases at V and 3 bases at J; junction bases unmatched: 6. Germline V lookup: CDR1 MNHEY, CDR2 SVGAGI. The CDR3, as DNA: TGTGCCAGCAGTTACCTAGAGGACAGGAAAGAGACCCAGTACTTC. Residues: CASSYLEDRKETQYF.

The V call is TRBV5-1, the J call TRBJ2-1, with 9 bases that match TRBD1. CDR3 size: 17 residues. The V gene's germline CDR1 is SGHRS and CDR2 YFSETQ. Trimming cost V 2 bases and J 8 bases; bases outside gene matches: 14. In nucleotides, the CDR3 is TGCGCCAGCAGCTTCGGACTGTCGGGACAGGGATCCGATGAGCAGTTCTTC. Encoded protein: CASSFGLSGQGSDEQFF. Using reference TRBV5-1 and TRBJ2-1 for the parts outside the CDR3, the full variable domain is KAGVTQTPRYLIKTRGQQVTLSCSPISGHRSVSWYQQTPGQGLQFLFEYFSETQRNKGNFPGRFSGRQFSNSRSEMNVSTLELGDSALYLCASSFGLSGQGSDEQFFGPGTRLTVL.

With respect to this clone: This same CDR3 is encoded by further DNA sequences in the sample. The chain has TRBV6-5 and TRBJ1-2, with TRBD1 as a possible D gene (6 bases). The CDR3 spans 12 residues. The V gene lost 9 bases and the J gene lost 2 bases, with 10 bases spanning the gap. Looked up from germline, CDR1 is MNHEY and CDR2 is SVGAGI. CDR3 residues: CASRQGNYGYTF. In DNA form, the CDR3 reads TGTGCCAGTCGGCAGGGGAACTATGGCTACACCTTC.